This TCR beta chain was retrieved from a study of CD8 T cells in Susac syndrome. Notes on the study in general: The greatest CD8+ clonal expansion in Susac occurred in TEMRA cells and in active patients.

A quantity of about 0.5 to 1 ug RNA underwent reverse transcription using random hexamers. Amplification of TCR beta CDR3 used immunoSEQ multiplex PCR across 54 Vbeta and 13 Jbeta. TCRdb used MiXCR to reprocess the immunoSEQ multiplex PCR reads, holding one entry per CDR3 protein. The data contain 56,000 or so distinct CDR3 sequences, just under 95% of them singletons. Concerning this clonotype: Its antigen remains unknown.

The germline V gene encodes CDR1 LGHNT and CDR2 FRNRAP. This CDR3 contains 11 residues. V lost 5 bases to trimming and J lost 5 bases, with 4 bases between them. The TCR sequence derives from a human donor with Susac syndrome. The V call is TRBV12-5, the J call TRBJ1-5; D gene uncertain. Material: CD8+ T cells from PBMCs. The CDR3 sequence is CASGLDQPQHF. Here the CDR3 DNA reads TGTGCTAGTGGTCTTGATCAGCCCCAGCATTTT.